The 16 T cell receptor beta chains below were found in one sample sequenced in a study of human T cells and chemical hapten exposure (dated by TCRdb to 2020 to 2022). This sample's time point label indicates: patch test 1, 2 weeks after DPC sensitization. Sample treatment or condition, as interpreted from the label and publication: therapeutic diphenylcyclopropenone sensitization with weekly scalp DPC. Library prep was done by RACE. Reads for this sample came from a NextSeq 500. The raw public reads went through TCRdb reprocessing: fastp at Q25, MiXCR clone calling, in-frame beta chains kept. Each entry merges the rows of one CDR3 protein and shows their most common DNA and genes. The sample table lists roughly 200,000 distinct CDR3 sequences, around 20% of them with a count of one. About 6.7% of the sample comes from the top ten. Sequencing used whole blood, obtained in connection with sensitization to the hapten diphenylcyclopropenone (DPC). These receptors all stem from a woman in her forties or fifties with alopecia areata. Some clones in this sample may be carry-over from other donors' samples.

This chain connects TRBV10-2 to TRBJ2-3, with 9 positions matching TRBD1. J lost 0 bases, V lost 3 bases, and 16 bases had no gene match. CDR1 and CDR2 (germline): WSHSY, SAAADI. There are 20 residues in the CDR3. CDR3 region: CASSDSGTGRLFPSTDTQYF. Written as DNA, the CDR3 is TGCGCCAGCAGTGACTCCGGGACAGGGAGGTTGTTTCCGAGCACAGATACGCAGTATTTT.

This clonotype turned up a few times. The J gene is TRBJ1-5, the V gene TRBV3-1; D unclear. With 0 bases removed from V and 7 bases from J, the gap between germline ends came to 4 bases. Germline CDR1 LGHDT, CDR2 YNNKEL (reference sequence). This CDR3 region has 12 residues. The CDR3 here is CASSQDGQPQHF. As DNA, the CDR3 is TGTGCCAGCAGCCAAGATGGACAGCCCCAGCATTTT.

The chain uses TRBV20-1 and TRBJ2-2, with a weak D call TRBD1 (5 bases). V dropped 2 bases and J dropped 3 bases, with 13 bases sitting between them. Per germline, CDR1 DFQATT and CDR2 SNEGSKA (reference sequence). The length of the CDR3 is 15 residues. This chain's CDR3 is CSARSQGWDTGELFF. The CDR3 DNA sequence: TGCAGTGCTAGATCTCAGGGCTGGGACACCGGGGAGCTGTTTTTT.

For this clonotype: One junction end does not reproduce the germline sequence, and a read error may be involved. V usage is TRBV29-1 and J usage is TRBJ2-7; 11 nucleotides align to TRBD2. Germline V lookup: CDR1 SQVTM, CDR2 ANQGSEA. This CDR3 spans 14 amino acids. The CDR3 is CSVVASGRIYVQYF. The CDR3 DNA reads TGCAGCGTGGTTGCTAGCGGGAGGATATACGTGCAGTACTTC.

V is TRBV3-1 and J is TRBJ2-7, with 11 bases fitting TRBD2. Germline CDR1 reads LGHDT; CDR2 reads YNNKEL (reference sequence). The CDR3 covers 16 residues. J was trimmed by 2 bases and V by 4 bases; bases with no gene match: 7. The CDR3 nucleotides read TGTGCCAGCAGCCCCCATAGCGGGAGGGCCCCCTACGAGCAGTACTTC. It is translated as CASSPHSGRAPYEQYF.

This clonotype has just a few counts. The V and J genes are TRBV10-2 and TRBJ2-7; TRBD2 agrees at 7 bases. The germline V gene encodes CDR1 WSHSY and CDR2 SAAADI. Trimming removed 7 bases from V and 6 bases from J; junction bases left unmatched: 9. The CDR3 is made up of 13 amino acids. The CDR3 loop reads CASIGLVGGEQYF. The DNA of the CDR3 is TGCGCCAGCATCGGACTAGTCGGGGGCGAGCAGTACTTC.

This clonotype was counted a few times. V and J are TRBV5-1 and TRBJ2-7; TRBD1 aligns across 7 bases. CDR3 length: 15 amino acids. Germline values: CDR1 SGHRS, CDR2 YFSETQ. V was pared by 4 bases and J by 2 bases, with 9 bases of the junction left unmatched. The CDR3 sequence is CASSRREGGAYEQYF. Written as DNA, the CDR3 is TGCGCCAGCAGCCGCCGGGAAGGGGGCGCCTACGAGCAGTACTTC.

This clonotype was recorded only once. The chain joins TRBV25-1 to TRBJ2-5, with unresolved D. Trimming removed 8 bases at V and 4 bases at J, with 17 bases between. Germline V gene lookup returns CDR1 MGHDK and CDR2 SYGVNS. The CDR3 extends over 14 amino acids. CDR3 bases: TGTGCCAGCGTCGGCGATTTCCCCCCAGAGACCCAGTACTTC. Residues: CASVGDFPPETQYF.

This clonotype was seen only a few times. The V gene is TRBV29-1, the J gene TRBJ2-5; 10 bases agree with TRBD1. The length of the CDR3 is 13 residues. V was clipped by 8 bases and J by 3 bases; unmatched bases: 6. The V gene's germline CDR1 is SQVTM and CDR2 ANQGSEA. Here the CDR3 reads CSTPGTGEETQYF. The CDR3 bases are TGCAGCACCCCCGGGACAGGGGAAGAGACCCAGTACTTC.

This clonotype was counted ten times or more. This chain links TRBV30 with TRBJ2-7; TRBD2 aligns across 9 bases. Per the germline V gene, CDR1 is GTSNPN and CDR2 is SVGIG (reference sequence). After removal of 2 bases from V and 4 bases from J, the junction contained 6 bases not matched to a gene. This CDR3 has 14 amino acids. The CDR3 DNA reads TGTGCCTGGAGTTTGCGACTAGCGGTATACGAGCAGTACTTC. Translated, it gives CAWSLRLAVYEQYF.

The V gene is TRBV20-1, the J gene TRBJ1-6; D remains unclear. Germline V gene data show CDR1 as DFQATT and CDR2 as SNEGSKA (reference sequence). The CDR3 consists of 14 residues. With 2 bases removed from V and 5 bases from J, the gap between germline ends came to 10 bases. CDR3 in amino acids: CSARLGEHNSPLHF. CDR3 in DNA: TGCAGTGCTAGACTAGGAGAACATAATTCACCCCTCCACTTT.

The V call is TRBV11-1, the J call TRBJ2-7; D perhaps matches TRBD2 (5 bases). This CDR3 has 15 residues. The germline gives CDR1 SGHAT, CDR2 FQDESV (reference sequence). V was shortened by 5 bases and J by 7 bases, with 21 bases between the two germline ends. CDR3 DNA: TGTGCCAGCAGCATCGTGGCGGGTACCTCGGGGGAGCAGTACTTC. This gives the protein CASSIVAGTSGEQYF. Filled out from reference TRBV11-1 and TRBJ2-7, the complete variable domain reads EAEVAQSPRYKITEKSQAVAFWCDPISGHATLYWYRQILGQGPELLVQFQDESVVDDSQLPKDRFSAERLKGVDSTLKIQPAELGDSAMYLCASSIVAGTSGEQYFGPGTRLTVT.

The gene calls are TRBV7-2 and TRBJ1-1; D ambiguous. V shed 5 bases and J shed 4 bases, with 11 bases lying between them. The germline V gene has CDR1 SGHTA and CDR2 FQGNSA. The CDR3 is made up of 13 amino acids. The CDR3 reads CASSENDRTEAFF. In DNA, the CDR3 is TGTGCCAGCAGCGAAAATGACCGCACTGAAGCTTTCTTT.

In this sample, this clonotype turned up a few times. The gene calls are TRBV12-3 or TRBV12-4 and TRBJ1-6, with unresolved D. With 4 bases removed from V and 7 bases from J, the gap between germline ends came to 8 bases. This CDR3 spans 13 amino acids. CDR3 sequence (DNA): TGTGCCAGCAGTTACGGAGGGAATTCACCCCTCCACTTT. Its protein is CASSYGGNSPLHF.

In this sample, this clonotype turned up a few times. The CDR3 loop is CASWTSGTSSYEQYF. CDR3 coding DNA: TGCGCCAGTTGGACTAGCGGGACGAGCTCCTACGAGCAGTACTTC. This rearrangement joins TRBV5-1 to TRBJ2-7, with 12 bases that match TRBD2. This CDR3 comprises 15 residues. V shed 8 bases, J shed 0 bases, and the junction held 6 bases outside the gene matches. Germline CDR1 is SGHRS and CDR2 is YFSETQ.

The chain employs TRBV6-2 or TRBV6-3 and TRBJ2-1; 10 nucleotides align to TRBD2. The ends lost 6 bases at V and 1 base at J; junction bases unmatched: 3. The CDR3 runs to 15 residues. Germline assignment: CDR1 MNHEY and CDR2 SVGEGT. The CDR3 DNA sequence: TGTGCCAGCAGGAGCGGGAGGGCGTCCTACAATGAGCAGTTCTTC. This gives the protein CASRSGRASYNEQFF.